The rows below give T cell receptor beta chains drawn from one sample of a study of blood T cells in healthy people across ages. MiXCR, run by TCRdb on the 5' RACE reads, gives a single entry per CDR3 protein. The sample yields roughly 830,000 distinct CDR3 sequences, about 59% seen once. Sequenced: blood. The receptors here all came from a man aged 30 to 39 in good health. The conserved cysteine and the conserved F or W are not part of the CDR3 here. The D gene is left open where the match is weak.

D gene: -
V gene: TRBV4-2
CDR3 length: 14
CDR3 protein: ASSQGPGAYPPEQF

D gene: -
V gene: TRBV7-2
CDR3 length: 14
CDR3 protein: ASSLMAAATNEKLF

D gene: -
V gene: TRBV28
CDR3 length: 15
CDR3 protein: ASSKPQARSSYNEQF

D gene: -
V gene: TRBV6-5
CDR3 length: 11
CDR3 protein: ASRDRPYNEQF

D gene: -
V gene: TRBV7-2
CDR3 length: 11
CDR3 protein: ASSSTSGEPQH

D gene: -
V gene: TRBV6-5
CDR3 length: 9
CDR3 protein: ASSYLNEQY

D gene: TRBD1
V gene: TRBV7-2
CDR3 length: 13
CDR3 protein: ASSPMQGANSPLH

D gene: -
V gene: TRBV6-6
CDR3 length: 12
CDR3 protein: ASSYPGFDQPQH

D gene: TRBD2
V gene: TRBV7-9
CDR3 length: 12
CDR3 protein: ASSFLAGGNEQY

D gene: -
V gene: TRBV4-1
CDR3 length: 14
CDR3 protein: ASSQESSVPTDTQY

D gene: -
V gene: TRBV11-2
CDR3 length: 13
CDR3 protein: ASSFGKSSTDTQY

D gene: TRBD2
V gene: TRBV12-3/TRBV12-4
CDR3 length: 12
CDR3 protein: ASSRDYTYNEQF

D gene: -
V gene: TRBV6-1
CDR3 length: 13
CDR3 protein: ASSQGAGRNQPQH

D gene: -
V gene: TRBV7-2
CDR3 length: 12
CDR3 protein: ASTPEGGQETQY

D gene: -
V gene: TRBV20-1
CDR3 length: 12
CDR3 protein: SARFPGTGYEQY

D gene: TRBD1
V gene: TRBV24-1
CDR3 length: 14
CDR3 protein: ATSDHRGPGANVLT

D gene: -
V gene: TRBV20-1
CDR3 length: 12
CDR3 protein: SARVQGTRETQY

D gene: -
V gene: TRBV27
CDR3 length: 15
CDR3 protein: ASSPGSMEAEMQPQH

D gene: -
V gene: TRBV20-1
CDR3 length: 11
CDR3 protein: SANGPTYEKLF

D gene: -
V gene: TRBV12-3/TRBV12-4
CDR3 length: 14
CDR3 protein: ASSLRDTGGEPPLH

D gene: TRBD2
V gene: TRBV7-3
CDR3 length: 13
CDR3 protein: ASSLSGTSGETQY

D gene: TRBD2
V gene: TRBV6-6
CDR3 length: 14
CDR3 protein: ASSARLAGNTDTQY